Each of the 9 T cell receptor beta chains below was sequenced from the same sample in a study of T cell responses to AZD1222 COVID-19 vaccine. The assay was immunoSEQ multiplex PCR, and TCRdb's table has in-frame clones only and misses some. The sample consists of approximately 130,000 clones, less than 90% of them appearing once. The starting material was peripheral blood, obtained on day 0 of AZD1222 vaccination. The receptors were sampled from an adult in good health.

V gene TRBV7-9 combines with J gene TRBJ2-3, with D unclear. Trimming shortened V by 8 bases and J by 1 base, and 13 bases separated the two germline ends. The CDR3 loop spans 14 amino acids. The V gene's germline CDR1 is SEHNR and CDR2 FQNEAQ (reference sequence). For the CDR3, the DNA is TGTGCCAGCCACCCGGCGAAAGGCACAGATACGCAGTATTTT. Protein: CASHPAKGTDTQYF.

The rearrangement uses TRBV11-2 and TRBJ2-2; 14 nucleotides line up with TRBD2. Germline V lookup: CDR1 SGHAT, CDR2 FQNNGV. CDR3 length equals 17 residues. The junction had 8 bases not matched to a gene; V was cut back by 6 bases and J by 5 bases. The CDR3 protein is CASRGLAGAHGTGELFF. For the CDR3, the DNA is TGTGCCAGCAGGGGACTAGCGGGAGCACATGGGACCGGGGAGCTGTTTTTT. The full variable domain, in which reference TRBV11-2 and TRBJ2-2 provide the parts outside the CDR3, is EAGVAQSPRYKIIEKRQSVAFWCNPISGHATLYWYQQILGQGPKLLIQFQNNGVVDDSQLPKDRFSAERLKGVDSTLKIQPAKLEDSAVYLCASRGLAGAHGTGELFFGEGSRLTVL.

The chain combines TRBV10-3 with TRBJ1-1, with a weak D call TRBD1 (6 bases). Trimming pared 5 bases from V and 0 bases from J, leaving 10 bases between. This CDR3 contains 14 residues. CDR1 ENHRY and CDR2 SYGVKD come from the germline V gene. In DNA, the CDR3 is TGTGCCATCAGTAGAGGACAGATGAACACTGAAGCTTTCTTT. Protein sequence: CAISRGQMNTEAFF.

The CDR3 region is CASSSGTFATNEKLFF. The CDR3 nucleotides read TGTGCCAGCAGTTCAGGGACGTTTGCAACTAATGAAAAACTGTTTTTT. The genes are TRBV6-5 and TRBJ1-4; possible D gene TRBD1, 5 bases. The CDR3 sequence is 16 residues long. Germline CDR1 is MNHEY and CDR2 is SVGAGI. V was trimmed by 4 bases and J by 0 bases, leaving 12 bases between them.

The chain carries TRBV6-5 and TRBJ1-1; TRBD1 agrees at 8 bases. Trimming took 6 bases from V and 2 from J; bases not matched to a gene: 5. Germline values: CDR1 MNHEY, CDR2 SVGAGI. The CDR3 is made up of 14 amino acids. Here the CDR3 reads CASRQGAPNTEAFF. The CDR3 DNA reads TGTGCCAGCAGGCAGGGGGCCCCCAACACTGAAGCTTTCTTT.

The chain combines TRBV7-2 with TRBJ2-7, with D hard to call. V lost 5 bases to trimming and J lost 0 bases, with 11 bases between them. The CDR3 has 14 amino acids. CDR1 and CDR2 from the germline V gene are SGHTA and FQGNSA. CDR3 residues: CASSAGQSSYEQYF. CDR3 nucleotide sequence: TGTGCCAGCAGCGCCGGGCAAAGCTCCTACGAGCAGTACTTC.

This clone was observed a single time. The rearrangement uses TRBV5-8 and TRBJ1-3; D gene unclear. Per germline, CDR1 SGHTS and CDR2 YDEGEE. The V and J ends lost 1 base and 0 bases respectively, with 11 bases between them. The CDR3 runs to 16 residues. CDR3 sequence reads: CASSLWLTTSGNTIYF. In DNA, the CDR3 is TGTGCCAGCAGCTTGTGGTTAACCACCTCTGGAAACACCATATATTTT.

A single count supports this clone. The V call is TRBV25-1, the J call TRBJ1-5, with D tentatively TRBD1 (5 bases). Trimming shortened V by 6 bases and J by 4 bases, and 16 bases separated the two germline ends. The CDR3 has 15 amino acids. Per germline, CDR1 MGHDK and CDR2 SYGVNS. CDR3 amino acids: CASRGPGTGNQPQHF. Written as DNA, the CDR3 is TGTGCCAGCAGAGGTCCCGGGACGGGGAATCAGCCCCAGCATTTT.

The CDR3 here is CASSVDWTYEQYF. CDR3 nucleotides: TGTGCCAGCAGCGTCGACTGGACCTACGAGCAGTACTTC. This chain uses TRBV5-4 with TRBJ2-7; D remains unclear. Germline CDR1 and CDR2: SGHNT and YYREEE (reference sequence). This CDR3 region has 13 residues. V lost 4 bases and J lost 2, with 10 bases in between. The entire variable domain, with the rest obtained from reference TRBV5-4 and TRBJ2-7, is as follows: ETGVTQSPTHLIKTRGQQVTLRCSSQSGHNTVSWYQQALGQGPQFIFQYYREEENGRGNFPPRFSGLQFPNYSSELNVNALELDDSALYLCASSVDWTYEQYFGPGTRLTVT.